This T cell receptor (beta chain) was identified during a study of T cells after yellow fever vaccination. Study summary: Any fraction with a low cell number was prepared using SMART-Seq v4 Ultra Low Input. Study-wide results and limits: Once the booster was given, most primary-vaccination clones reappeared, at 95% to 98% for CD4 and more than 85% for CD8.

Germline V lookup: CDR1 KGHDR, CDR2 SFDVKD. V was clipped by 5 bases and J by 8 bases, with 30 bases between them. The CDR3 has 19 amino acids. As for this clonotype: Its antigen remains unknown.

Synthesis of TCR cDNA relied on 5'RACE template switching, which attached a universal primer site and UMIs. TCRdb reprocessed the 5' RACE reads via MiXCR and lists one record per CDR3 protein. Among 450,000 to 650,000 distinct CDR3 sequences listed, 20% to 25% were seen once. The TCR was taken from a man younger than 30 who received the YFV17D yellow fever vaccine. This sample comprised PBMCs, obtained about 20 days after the first yellow fever vaccination. V gene TRBV24-1 combines with J gene TRBJ2-1; TRBD1 or TRBD2 may be the D gene (5 bases each). CDR3 sequence reads: CATSGTAGVLSGRGDEQFF. CDR3 nucleotides: TGTGCCACCAGTGGGACTGCCGGGGTACTTTCAGGAAGGGGAGATGAGCAGTTCTTC.